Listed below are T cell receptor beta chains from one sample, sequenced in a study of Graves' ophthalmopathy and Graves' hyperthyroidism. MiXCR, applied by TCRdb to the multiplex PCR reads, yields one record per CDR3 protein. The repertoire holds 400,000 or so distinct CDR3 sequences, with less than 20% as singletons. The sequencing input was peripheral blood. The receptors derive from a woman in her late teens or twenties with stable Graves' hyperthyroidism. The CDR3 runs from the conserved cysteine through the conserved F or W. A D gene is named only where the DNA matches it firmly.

CASQTRGQGGTGELFF,TRBV12-3/TRBV12-4,TRBJ2-2,TRBD1
CASSLDPGKYNSPLHF,TRBV11-2,TRBJ1-6,.
CASGSSGTGRGGYTF,TRBV12-5,TRBJ1-2,TRBD1
CASFRTGVEETQYF,TRBV27,TRBJ2-5,TRBD1
CASSTTGPHSGETQYF,TRBV12-3/TRBV12-4,TRBJ2-5,.
CASSPPAALYGYTF,TRBV11-2,TRBJ1-2,.
CASSLDPPQASGNTIYF,TRBV5-4,TRBJ1-3,.
CASQSVVNTGELFF,TRBV19,TRBJ2-2,.
CASSRTSGDYEQYF,TRBV7-9,TRBJ2-7,TRBD2
CASSPPGSTGNTIYF,TRBV18,TRBJ1-3,.
CASSLDEAGEAFF,TRBV7-2,TRBJ1-1,.
CASSPPPWTGVDYGYTF,TRBV19,TRBJ1-2,TRBD1
CASSLAGTGDHPQHF,TRBV5-1,TRBJ1-5,TRBD1
CASSVGAEAGVYGYTF,TRBV9,TRBJ1-2,.
CASSRPGSHLETQYF,TRBV7-9,TRBJ2-5,.
CASTPGGSRVQPQHF,TRBV12-3/TRBV12-4,TRBJ1-5,TRBD1
CASSSGTRFHEQYF,TRBV7-2,TRBJ2-7,TRBD2
CASSRVGNTEAFF,TRBV12-3/TRBV12-4,TRBJ1-1,.
CASSLGGLHEQYF,TRBV11-2,TRBJ2-7,.
CASGRGSGTEAFF,TRBV14,TRBJ1-1,.
CASSNAPGAGETQYF,TRBV6-1,TRBJ2-5,.
CASSSIGTGNTEAFF,TRBV6-2/TRBV6-3,TRBJ1-1,TRBD1
CASSGGQGPGNTIYF,TRBV2,TRBJ1-3,TRBD1
CASSPRGGHKAEAFF,TRBV9,TRBJ1-1,.
CASSPIRQGEAFF,TRBV27,TRBJ1-1,TRBD1
CASSFRVNTEAFF,TRBV12-3/TRBV12-4,TRBJ1-1,.
CASSPLNRENIQYF,TRBV27,TRBJ2-4,.
CASSEVAGVETQYF,TRBV6-1,TRBJ2-5,.
CSVEDDNSGYTF,TRBV29-1,TRBJ1-2,.
CASSLGRGVGETQYF,TRBV12-3/TRBV12-4,TRBJ2-5,TRBD2
CASSNEPFEGGRAFF,TRBV11-2,TRBJ1-1,.
CASSLYPSTGSYEQYF,TRBV12-3/TRBV12-4,TRBJ2-7,.
CASRARQGIFYGYTF,TRBV2,TRBJ1-2,TRBD1
CSARVGGGYGYTF,TRBV20-1,TRBJ1-2,.
CASSDGTVTEAFF,TRBV10-1,TRBJ1-1,TRBD1
CASSQVGGPNSPLHF,TRBV3-1,TRBJ1-6,.
CASSLAVRGRDGYTF,TRBV7-2,TRBJ1-2,TRBD1
CASSLEGTGELFF,TRBV7-9,TRBJ2-2,.
CASSLFGTVNTEAFF,TRBV7-2,TRBJ1-1,.
CASSLLAHRPQHF,TRBV28,TRBJ1-5,.
CASSQRDRLSGANVLTF,TRBV11-2,TRBJ2-6,.
CSASRGGPSSGELFF,TRBV20-1,TRBJ2-2,.
CASSTRGRETQYF,TRBV6-1,TRBJ2-5,.
CSAVGTSGAPYEQYF,TRBV20-1,TRBJ2-7,TRBD2
CASRRENQPQHF,TRBV6-1,TRBJ1-5,.